Listed here is a single TCR beta chain. This clone may be a read error of a much larger clone one base away. These data are taken from a study of Graves' ophthalmopathy and Graves' hyperthyroidism. CDR3 length: 13 residues. Germline V gene sequence: CDR1 SEHNR, CDR2 FQNEAQ (reference sequence). PBMCs were density-gradient isolated from about 9.6 ml fresh blood. RNA transcripts yielded amplified TCR beta CDR3 regions. Following a first-round RT-PCR that used HTBI primers, a second-round multiplex PCR was carried out. TCRdb redid the calling of the multiplex PCR reads with MiXCR, one entry per CDR3 protein. There are 600,000 to 950,000 distinct CDR3 sequences in the sample; 35% to 50% occur only once, and 35% to 55% lies in the top ten.

This TCR came from an adult man with Graves' ophthalmopathy. The chain employs TRBV7-9 and TRBJ1-3; no definite D call. The material sequenced was peripheral blood. The CDR3 nucleotides are TGTGCCAGCAGCGCCGACTCTGGAAACGCCATATATTTT. Amino acid sequence: CASSADSGNAIYF. The full variable domain, rest sourced from reference TRBV7-9 and TRBJ1-3, is DTGVSQNPRHKITKRGQNVTFRCDPISEHNRLYWYRQTLGQGPEFLTYFQNEAQLEKSRLLSDRFSAERPKGSFSTLEIQRTEQGDSAMYLCASSADSGNAIYFGEGSWLTVV.